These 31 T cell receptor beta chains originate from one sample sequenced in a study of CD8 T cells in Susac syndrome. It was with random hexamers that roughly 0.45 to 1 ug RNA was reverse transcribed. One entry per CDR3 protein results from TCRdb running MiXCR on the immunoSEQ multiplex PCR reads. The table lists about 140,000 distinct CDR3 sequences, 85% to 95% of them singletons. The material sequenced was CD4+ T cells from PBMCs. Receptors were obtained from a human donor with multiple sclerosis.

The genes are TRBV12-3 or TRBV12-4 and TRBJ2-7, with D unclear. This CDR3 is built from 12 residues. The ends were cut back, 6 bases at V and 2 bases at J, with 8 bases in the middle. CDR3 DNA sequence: TGTGCCAGCAGAGACCAGGCCTACGAGCAGTACTTC. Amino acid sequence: CASRDQAYEQYF.

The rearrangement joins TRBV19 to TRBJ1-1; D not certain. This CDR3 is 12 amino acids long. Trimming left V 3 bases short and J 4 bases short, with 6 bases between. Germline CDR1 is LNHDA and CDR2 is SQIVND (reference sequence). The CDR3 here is CASSMRTTEAFF. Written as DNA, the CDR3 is TGTGCCAGTAGTATGCGGACCACTGAAGCTTTCTTT.

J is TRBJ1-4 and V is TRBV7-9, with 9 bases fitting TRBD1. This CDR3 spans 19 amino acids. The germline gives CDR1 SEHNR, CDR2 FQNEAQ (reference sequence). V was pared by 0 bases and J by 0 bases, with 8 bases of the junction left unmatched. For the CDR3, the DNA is TGTGCCAGCAGCTTAGCGCCAGGACAGGGGACCACAACTAATGAAAAACTGTTTTTT. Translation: CASSLAPGQGTTTNEKLFF.

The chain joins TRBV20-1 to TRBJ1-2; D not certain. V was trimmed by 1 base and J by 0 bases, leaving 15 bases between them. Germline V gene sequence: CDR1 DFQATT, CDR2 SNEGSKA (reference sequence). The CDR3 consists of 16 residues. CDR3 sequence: CSARVYPADTNYGYTF. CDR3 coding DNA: TGCAGTGCTAGAGTTTACCCTGCGGATACTAACTATGGCTACACCTTC.

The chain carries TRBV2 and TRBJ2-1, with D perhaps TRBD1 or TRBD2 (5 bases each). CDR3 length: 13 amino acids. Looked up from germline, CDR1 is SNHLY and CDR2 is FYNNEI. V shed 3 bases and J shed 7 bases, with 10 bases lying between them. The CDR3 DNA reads TGTGCCAGCAGTGAGTCCAGGGAGAATGAGCAGTTCTTC. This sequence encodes CASSESRENEQFF.

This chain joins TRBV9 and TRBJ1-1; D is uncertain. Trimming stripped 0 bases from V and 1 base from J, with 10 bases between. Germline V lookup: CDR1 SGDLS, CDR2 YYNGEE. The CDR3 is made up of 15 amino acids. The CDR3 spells CASSVAPSGNTEAFF. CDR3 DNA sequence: TGTGCCAGCAGCGTAGCTCCGTCGGGGAACACTGAAGCTTTCTTT.

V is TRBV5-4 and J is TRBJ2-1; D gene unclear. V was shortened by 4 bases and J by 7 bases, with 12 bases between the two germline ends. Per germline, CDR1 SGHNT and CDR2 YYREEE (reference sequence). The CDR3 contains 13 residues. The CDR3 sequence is CASSRSGRNEQFF. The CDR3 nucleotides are TGTGCCAGCAGCAGGTCGGGCCGAAATGAGCAGTTCTTC.

The CDR3 loop is CSARGGTGTGGAEAFF. The CDR3 nucleotides are TGCAGTGCTAGAGGGGGAACCGGGACAGGAGGGGCTGAAGCTTTCTTT. The V and J genes are TRBV20-1 and TRBJ1-1; 8 bases map to TRBD1. After removal of 1 base from V and 6 bases from J, the junction contained 13 bases not matched to a gene. Germline V gene data show CDR1 as DFQATT and CDR2 as SNEGSKA (reference sequence). The length of the CDR3 is 16 residues.

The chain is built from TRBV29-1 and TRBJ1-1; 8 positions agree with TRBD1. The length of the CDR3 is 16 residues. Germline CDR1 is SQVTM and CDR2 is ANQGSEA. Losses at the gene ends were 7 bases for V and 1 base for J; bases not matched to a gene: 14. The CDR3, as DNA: TGCAGCGCTCATCGATTGCGGACAGGGAGGAACACTGAAGCTTTCTTT. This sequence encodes CSAHRLRTGRNTEAFF.

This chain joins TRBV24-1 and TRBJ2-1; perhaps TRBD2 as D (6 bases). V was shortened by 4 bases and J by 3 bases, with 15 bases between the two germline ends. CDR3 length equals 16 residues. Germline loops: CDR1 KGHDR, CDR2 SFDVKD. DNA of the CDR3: TGTGCCACCAGTGAGTCCGGACTACCGAACTACAATGAGCAGTTCTTC. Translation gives CATSESGLPNYNEQFF.

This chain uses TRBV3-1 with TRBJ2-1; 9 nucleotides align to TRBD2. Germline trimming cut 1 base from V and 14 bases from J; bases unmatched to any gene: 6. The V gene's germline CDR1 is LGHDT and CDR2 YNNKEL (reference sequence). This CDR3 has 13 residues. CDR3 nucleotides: TGTGCCAGCAGCCAAGCGCAGGGACTAGCCAAGTTCTTC. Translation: CASSQAQGLAKFF.

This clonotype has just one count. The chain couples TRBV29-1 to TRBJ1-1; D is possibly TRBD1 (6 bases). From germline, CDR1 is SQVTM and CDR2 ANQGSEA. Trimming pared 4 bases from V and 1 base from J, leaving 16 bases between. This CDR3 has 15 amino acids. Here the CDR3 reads CSVVGWGASNTEAFF. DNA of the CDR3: TGCAGCGTTGTAGGGTGGGGGGCGTCGAACACTGAAGCTTTCTTT.

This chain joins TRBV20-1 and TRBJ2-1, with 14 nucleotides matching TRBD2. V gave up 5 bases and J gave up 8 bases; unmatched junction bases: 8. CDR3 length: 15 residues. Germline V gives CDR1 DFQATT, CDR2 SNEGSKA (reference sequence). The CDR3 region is CSAPRTSGRSDEQFF. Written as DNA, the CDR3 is TGCAGTGCTCCTCGGACTAGCGGGAGGAGTGATGAGCAGTTCTTC.

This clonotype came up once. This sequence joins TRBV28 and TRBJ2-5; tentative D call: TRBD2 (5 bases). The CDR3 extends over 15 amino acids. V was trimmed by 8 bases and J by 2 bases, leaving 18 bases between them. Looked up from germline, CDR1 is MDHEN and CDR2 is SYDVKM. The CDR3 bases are TGTGCCAGCCTACTCCGGCGCCCGGGGCAAGAGACCCAGTACTTC. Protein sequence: CASLLRRPGQETQYF. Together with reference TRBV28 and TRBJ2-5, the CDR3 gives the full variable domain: DVKVTQSSRYLVKRTGEKVFLECVQDMDHENMFWYRQDPGLGLRLIYFSYDVKMKEKGDIPEGYSVSREKKERFSLILESASTNQTSMYLCASLLRRPGQETQYFGPGTRLLVL.

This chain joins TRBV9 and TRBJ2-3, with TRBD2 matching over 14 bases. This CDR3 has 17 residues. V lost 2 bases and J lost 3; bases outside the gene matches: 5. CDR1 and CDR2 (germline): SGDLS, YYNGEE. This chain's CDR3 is CASSVGLAGAGTDTQYF. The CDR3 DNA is TGTGCCAGCAGCGTGGGACTAGCGGGAGCCGGGACAGATACGCAGTATTTT.

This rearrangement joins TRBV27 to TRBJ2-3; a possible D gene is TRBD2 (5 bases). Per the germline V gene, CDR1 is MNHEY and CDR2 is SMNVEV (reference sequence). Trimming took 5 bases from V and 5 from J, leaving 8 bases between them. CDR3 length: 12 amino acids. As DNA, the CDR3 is TGTGCCAGCAGTCAGAGGGAAGATACGCAGTATTTT. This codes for CASSQREDTQYF.

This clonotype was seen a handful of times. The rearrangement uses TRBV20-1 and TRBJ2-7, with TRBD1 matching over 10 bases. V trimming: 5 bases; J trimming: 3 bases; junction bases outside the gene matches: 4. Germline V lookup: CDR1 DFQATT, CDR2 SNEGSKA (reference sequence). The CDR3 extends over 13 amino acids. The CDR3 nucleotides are TGCAGTGCTTGCCGGGACAGGGGCTACGAGCAGTACTTC. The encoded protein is CSACRDRGYEQYF.

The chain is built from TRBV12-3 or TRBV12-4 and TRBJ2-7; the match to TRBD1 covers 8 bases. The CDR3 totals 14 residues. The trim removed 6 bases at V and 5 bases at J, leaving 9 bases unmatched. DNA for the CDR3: TGTGCCAGCAGGGGGACAGGTCCCAGCCACGAGCAGTACTTC. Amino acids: CASRGTGPSHEQYF.

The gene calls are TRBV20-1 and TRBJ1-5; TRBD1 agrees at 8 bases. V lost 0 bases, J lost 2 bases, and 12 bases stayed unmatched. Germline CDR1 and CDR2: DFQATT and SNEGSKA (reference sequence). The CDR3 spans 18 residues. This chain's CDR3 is CSARDVNRGSRGNQPQHF. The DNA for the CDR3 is TGCAGTGCTAGAGATGTGAACAGGGGGAGTCGGGGCAATCAGCCCCAGCATTTT.

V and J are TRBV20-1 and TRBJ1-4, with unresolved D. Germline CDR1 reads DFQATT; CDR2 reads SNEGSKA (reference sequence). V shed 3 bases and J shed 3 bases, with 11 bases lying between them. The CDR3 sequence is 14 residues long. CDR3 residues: CSASPMSSNEKLFF. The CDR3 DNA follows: TGCAGTGCTAGCCCCATGTCGTCTAATGAAAAACTGTTTTTT.

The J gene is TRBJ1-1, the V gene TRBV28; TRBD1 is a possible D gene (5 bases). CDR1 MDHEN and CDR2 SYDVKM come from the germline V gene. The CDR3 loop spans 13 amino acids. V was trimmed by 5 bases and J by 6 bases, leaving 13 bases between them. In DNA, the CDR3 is TGTGCCAGCAGTCCGGGGGGGGACCCTGAAGCTTTCTTT. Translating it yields CASSPGGDPEAFF.

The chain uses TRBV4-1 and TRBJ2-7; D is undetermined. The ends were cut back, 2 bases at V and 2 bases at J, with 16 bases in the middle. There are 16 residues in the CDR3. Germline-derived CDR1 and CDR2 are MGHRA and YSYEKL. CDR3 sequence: CASSQPGQKLTYEQYF. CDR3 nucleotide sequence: TGCGCCAGCAGCCAACCGGGTCAAAAACTTACCTACGAGCAGTACTTC.

CDR3 sequence reads: CSVVGQGLYEQYF. Here the CDR3 DNA reads TGCAGCGTTGTGGGACAGGGTCTCTACGAGCAGTACTTC. The chain carries TRBV29-1 and TRBJ2-7; TRBD1 matches 9 bases. CDR1 and CDR2 from the germline V gene are SQVTM and ANQGSEA. The CDR3 extends over 13 amino acids. V was pared by 4 bases and J by 3 bases, with 4 bases of the junction left unmatched.

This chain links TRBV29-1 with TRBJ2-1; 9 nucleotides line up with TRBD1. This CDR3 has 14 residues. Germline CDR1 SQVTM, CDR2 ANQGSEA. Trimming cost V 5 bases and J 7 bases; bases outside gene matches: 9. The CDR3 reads CSVSGQGIRNEQFF. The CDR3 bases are TGCAGCGTTTCCGGACAGGGGATTAGAAATGAGCAGTTCTTC.

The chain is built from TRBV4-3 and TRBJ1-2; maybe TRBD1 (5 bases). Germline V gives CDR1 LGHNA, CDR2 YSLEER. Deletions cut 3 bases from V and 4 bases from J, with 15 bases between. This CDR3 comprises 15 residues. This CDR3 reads CASSQTRGESYGYTF. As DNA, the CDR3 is TGCGCCAGCAGCCAGACACGGGGGGAGAGCTATGGCTACACCTTC.

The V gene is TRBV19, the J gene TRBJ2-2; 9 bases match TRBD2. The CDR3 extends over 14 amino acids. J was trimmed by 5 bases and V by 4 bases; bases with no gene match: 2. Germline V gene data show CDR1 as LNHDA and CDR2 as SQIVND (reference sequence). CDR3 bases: TGTGCCAGTAGTAGCGGGAGGGGGACCGGGGAGCTGTTTTTT. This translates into CASSSGRGTGELFF.

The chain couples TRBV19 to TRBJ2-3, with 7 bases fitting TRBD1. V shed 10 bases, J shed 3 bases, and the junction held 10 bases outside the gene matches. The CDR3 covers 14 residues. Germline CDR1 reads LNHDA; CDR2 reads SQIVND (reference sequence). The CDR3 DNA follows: TGTGCCACACAAACAGGGGCTGGGACAGATACGCAGTATTTT. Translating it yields CATQTGAGTDTQYF.

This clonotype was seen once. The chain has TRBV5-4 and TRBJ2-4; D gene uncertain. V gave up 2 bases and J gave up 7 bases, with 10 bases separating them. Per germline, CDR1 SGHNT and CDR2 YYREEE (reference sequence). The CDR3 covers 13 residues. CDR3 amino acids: CASSLGSGNIQYF. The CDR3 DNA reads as TGTGCCAGCAGCTTAGGATCTGGTAACATTCAGTACTTC.

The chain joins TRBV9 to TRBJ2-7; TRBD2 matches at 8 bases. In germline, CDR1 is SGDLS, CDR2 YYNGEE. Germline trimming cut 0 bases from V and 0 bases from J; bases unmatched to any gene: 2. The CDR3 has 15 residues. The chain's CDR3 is CASSVEAGVSYEQYF. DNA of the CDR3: TGTGCCAGCAGCGTAGAAGCGGGAGTCTCCTACGAGCAGTACTTC.

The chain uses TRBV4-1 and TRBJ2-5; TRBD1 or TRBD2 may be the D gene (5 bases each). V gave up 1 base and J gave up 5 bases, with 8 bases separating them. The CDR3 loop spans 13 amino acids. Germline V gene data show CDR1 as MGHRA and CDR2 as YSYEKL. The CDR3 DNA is TGCGCCAGCAGCCAAGGGTGGGGGGAGACCCAGTACTTC. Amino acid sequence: CASSQGWGETQYF.

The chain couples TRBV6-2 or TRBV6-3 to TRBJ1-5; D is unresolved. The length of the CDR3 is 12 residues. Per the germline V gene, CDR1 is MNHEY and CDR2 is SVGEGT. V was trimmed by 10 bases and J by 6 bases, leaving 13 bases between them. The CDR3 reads CATGRPAQPQHF. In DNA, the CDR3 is TGTGCCACCGGGAGGCCAGCTCAGCCCCAGCATTTT.